This entry is about one T cell receptor (beta chain). The antigen is undetermined. Germline assignment: CDR1 SGHRS and CDR2 YFSETQ. The CDR3 contains 16 residues. Trimming removed 0 bases from V and 2 bases from J; junction bases left unmatched: 5. Using immunoSEQ multiplex PCR, the repertoire was profiled, and TCRdb retains in-frame clones only, with some absent. The top ten clones hold approximately 2.9% of a sample with roughly 86,000 clones, about 90% of them seen once. This specimen belongs to a study of OX40 agonist ivuxolimab in advanced cancers. Across the whole study: Every patient in dose escalation had hepatocellular carcinoma, melanoma, renal cell or head and neck cancer. Three patients had partial responses: one hepatocellular carcinoma, two cutaneous melanoma. Study results and limitations: Researchers did not establish what antigens the expanded peripheral T cells target. Expanded clones belonging to CD8+ T cells outnumbered, on average, those of CD4+.

Here the sequenced sample was CD4+ or CD8+ T cells sorted from blood, taken in a trial of the OX40 agonist ivuxolimab. The sequence came from an adult with an advanced solid tumor such as melanoma, head and neck, liver or kidney cancer. The rearrangement links TRBV5-1 to TRBJ2-7; TRBD1 agrees at 10 bases. The CDR3: CASSLVPTGGPYEQYF. For the CDR3, the DNA is TGCGCCAGCAGCTTGGTGCCGACAGGGGGCCCCTACGAGCAGTACTTC.